A selection of T cell receptor beta chains follows, all from one sample in a study of Graves' ophthalmopathy and Graves' hyperthyroidism. TCRdb ran MiXCR on the multiplex PCR reads and lists one entry per CDR3 protein. The table records some 390,000 distinct CDR3 sequences, approximately 20% of them present only once. Material: peripheral blood. These receptors originate from a woman under 30 with Graves' ophthalmopathy. The CDR3 runs from the conserved cysteine through the conserved F or W. D genes are given only for firm matches. Only some rows state a clone size, as once, few, many or a class for expanded clones.

clone_size j_call v_call d_call cdr3_aa cdr3_nt
many TRBJ2-7 TRBV7-2 . CASSLGGRRFEQYF TGTGCCAGCAGCTTAGGCGGGCGCAGGTTTGAGCAGTACTTC
many TRBJ1-5 TRBV5-6 . CASSLGGRGQPQHF TGTGCCAGCAGCTTGGGAGGGAGAGGACAGCCCCAGCATTTT
once TRBJ1-1 TRBV30 TRBD1 CALGGQFHTEAFF TGTGCTTTAGGGGGACAGTTTCACACTGAAGCTTTCTTT
few TRBJ1-1 TRBV12-3/TRBV12-4 . CASSLPGPRSTEAFF TGTGCCAGCAGTCTCCCGGGACCTCGGAGCACTGAAGCTTTCTTT
many TRBJ2-5 TRBV29-1 . CSARRWAETQYF TGCAGCGCTCGGCGGTGGGCAGAGACCCAGTACTTC
. TRBJ1-2 TRBV15 . CATSAGTVYGYTF TGTGCCACCAGCGCCGGGACGGTCTATGGCTACACCTTC
many TRBJ2-7 TRBV6-1 TRBD2 CASSVSTGTRNYEQYF TGTGCCAGCAGTGTGAGCACCGGGACTAGAAACTACGAGCAGTACTTC
once TRBJ2-7 TRBV6-2/TRBV6-3 . CASSHSGEQYF TGTGCCAGCAGTCACTCCGGGGAGCAGTACTTC
many TRBJ1-1 TRBV14 TRBD1 CASSQRTGMLTEAFF TGTGCCAGCAGCCAGAGGACAGGGATGCTCACTGAAGCTTTCTTT
many TRBJ1-5 TRBV7-2 . CASSGNLGFQPQHF TGTGCCAGCAGCGGCAACCTCGGGTTTCAGCCCCAGCATTTT
many TRBJ1-1 TRBV2 . CASSEKGHYTEAFF TGTGCCAGCAGTGAAAAAGGACATTACACTGAAGCTTTCTTT
many TRBJ2-5 TRBV13 . CASRPRREQETQYF TGTGCCAGCAGGCCCCGACGGGAGCAAGAGACCCAGTACTTC
many TRBJ1-1 TRBV2 . CASRLTGGGTEAFF TGTGCCAGCAGGCTGACCGGAGGGGGCACTGAAGCTTTCTTT